One and the same sample provided the 27 T cell receptor beta chains below, sequenced in a study of technical replicates of blood from a few donors. Measured with immunoSEQ multiplex PCR; TCRdb has only the in-frame clones, and not every one. Of around 61,000 clones in the sample, more than 95% were seen once. The material sequenced was T cells isolated from PBMCs. The receptors shown here come from a human donor in good health.

The chain is built from TRBV5-1 and TRBJ2-7; 8 bases match TRBD1. The CDR3 consists of 14 residues. From germline, CDR1 is SGHRS and CDR2 YFSETQ. V was clipped by 2 bases and J by 5 bases; unmatched bases: 6. The CDR3 here is CASSFRTGSDEQYF. CDR3 DNA sequence: TGCGCCAGCAGCTTTAGGACAGGGTCTGACGAGCAGTACTTC. Complete variable domain (other parts from reference TRBV5-1 and TRBJ2-7): KAGVTQTPRYLIKTRGQQVTLSCSPISGHRSVSWYQQTPGQGLQFLFEYFSETQRNKGNFPGRFSGRQFSNSRSEMNVSTLELGDSALYLCASSFRTGSDEQYFGPGTRLTVT.

The rearrangement links TRBV19 to TRBJ1-4, with D hard to call. Germline V lookup: CDR1 LNHDA, CDR2 SQIVND (reference sequence). This CDR3 spans 13 amino acids. Trimming shortened V by 8 bases and J by 8 bases, and 15 bases separated the two germline ends. The CDR3, as DNA: TGTGCCAGTTGCGCCGCTAGAAAAGAAAAACTGTTTTTT. Translated, it gives CASCAARKEKLFF.

This rearrangement joins TRBV11-3 to TRBJ2-6, with 11 positions matching TRBD2. CDR1 and CDR2 (germline): SGHNT, YENEEA. After removal of 5 bases from V and 0 bases from J, the junction contained 9 bases not matched to a gene. The length of the CDR3 is 19 residues. CDR3 residues: CASSTVFTSGSSGANVLTF. Here the CDR3 DNA reads TGTGCCAGCAGCACTGTGTTTACTAGCGGGAGCTCTGGGGCCAACGTCCTGACTTTC.

This chain links TRBV5-6 with TRBJ1-2, with D perhaps TRBD1 (5 bases). Looked up from germline, CDR1 is SGHDT and CDR2 is YYEEEE. V lost 4 bases, J lost 2 bases, and 12 bases lay in between. The CDR3 spans 14 residues. The CDR3 reads CASSRGRLNYGYTF. The CDR3 DNA reads TGTGCCAGCAGCAGGGGCCGGTTAAACTATGGCTACACCTTC.

The chain joins TRBV5-1 to TRBJ2-2; D is undetermined. Trimming pared 0 bases from V and 3 bases from J, leaving 6 bases between. CDR1 is SGHRS and CDR2 is YFSETQ in the germline V gene. The CDR3 sequence is 14 residues long. This CDR3 is CASSLVRDTGELFF. CDR3 DNA sequence: TGCGCCAGCAGCTTGGTTCGGGACACCGGGGAGCTGTTTTTT.

A single count supports this clone. The chain combines TRBV15 with TRBJ2-3; TRBD1 is a possible D gene (6 bases). Germline V lookup: CDR1 LNHNV, CDR2 YYDKDF (reference sequence). Trimming took off 8 bases at V and 2 bases at J, with 23 bases between the two ends. There are 17 residues in the CDR3. The CDR3 region has the DNA TGTGCCACCTCCAATTCACCGACAGGTGTTTCCACAGATACGCAGTATTTT. It specifies CATSNSPTGVSTDTQYF.

The gene calls are TRBV5-1 and TRBJ2-5, with a possible D match to TRBD2 (5 bases). Germline loops: CDR1 SGHRS, CDR2 YFSETQ. Between the trimmed V and J ends, which lost 0 bases and 7 bases, there was a span of 10 bases. The CDR3 consists of 13 residues. CDR3 protein: CASSLGEGGTQYF. Written as DNA, the CDR3 is TGCGCCAGCAGCTTGGGCGAGGGTGGGACCCAGTACTTC.

V and J are TRBV10-3 and TRBJ2-7; 9 nucleotides line up with TRBD2. This CDR3 has 13 residues. V gave up 10 bases and J gave up 0 bases; unmatched junction bases: 4. The germline gives CDR1 ENHRY, CDR2 SYGVKD. Here the CDR3 DNA reads TGTGCCACCGCGGGAGGGCTCTCCTACGAGCAGTACTTC. This codes for CATAGGLSYEQYF.

This clone was detected only once. The chain recombines TRBV6-1 with TRBJ1-2, with D uncertain. Trimming took off 6 bases at V and 8 bases at J, with 19 bases between the two ends. The CDR3 is made up of 14 amino acids. Germline V gene data show CDR1 as MNHNS and CDR2 as SASEGT. The CDR3 spells CASREGILGWGYTF. For the CDR3, the DNA is TGTGCCAGCAGGGAGGGTATCCTCGGCTGGGGCTACACCTTC.

The chain uses TRBV6-5 and TRBJ1-5, with D maybe TRBD1 (6 bases). V was pared by 6 bases and J by 0 bases, with 12 bases between. Germline V gives CDR1 MNHEY, CDR2 SVGAGI. The CDR3 has 15 residues. CDR3 residues: CASRPYRDSNQPQHF. Written as DNA, the CDR3 is TGTGCCAGCAGGCCTTACAGGGATAGCAATCAGCCCCAGCATTTT.

The V call is TRBV18, the J call TRBJ2-3, with TRBD1 matching 9 bases. This CDR3 is 15 amino acids long. CDR1 and CDR2 (germline): KGHSH, LQKENI. The V and J ends lost 5 bases and 3 bases, in that order; junction bases with no gene match: 6. The CDR3 region is CASSSPGQGTDTQYF. The CDR3 DNA reads as TGTGCCAGCTCATCTCCGGGACAGGGTACAGATACGCAGTATTTT.

The chain uses TRBV5-1 and TRBJ1-1; D not resolved. The ends were cut back, 0 bases at V and 0 bases at J, with 18 bases in the middle. Germline values: CDR1 SGHRS, CDR2 YFSETQ. The CDR3 consists of 18 residues. DNA for the CDR3: TGCGCCAGCAGCTTGGTTCGCCTTAGCCAGATAGTGAACACTGAAGCTTTCTTT. Its protein is CASSLVRLSQIVNTEAFF.

The V call is TRBV5-1, the J call TRBJ2-7; 8 bases align to TRBD2. The CDR3 covers 15 residues. J was trimmed by 1 base and V by 1 base; bases with no gene match: 4. CDR1 is SGHRS, CDR2 YFSETQ, per germline. CDR3 DNA sequence: TGCGCCAGCAGCTTGAGCGGGGGTAGATCCTACGAGCAGTACTTC. As protein: CASSLSGGRSYEQYF.

The chain couples TRBV6-6 to TRBJ1-5, with 11 nucleotides matching TRBD1. The CDR3 sequence is 16 residues long. The junction had 8 bases not matched to a gene; V was cut back by 5 bases and J by 5 bases. Germline assignment: CDR1 MNHNY and CDR2 SVGAGI (reference sequence). The CDR3 DNA reads TGTGCCAGCAGTCACCGGGGGACAGGGGGTCATCAGCCCCAGCATTTT. The encoded protein is CASSHRGTGGHQPQHF.

The V and J genes are TRBV2 and TRBJ1-5, with D tentatively TRBD1 (5 bases). The CDR3 loop spans 13 amino acids. Germline-derived CDR1 and CDR2 are SNHLY and FYNNEI. Trimming took 4 bases from V and 6 from J, leaving 10 bases between them. CDR3 protein: CASSVRDFQPQHF. The CDR3 DNA reads TGTGCCAGCAGTGTCAGGGATTTTCAGCCCCAGCATTTT. Filled out from reference TRBV2 and TRBJ1-5, the complete variable domain reads EPEVTQTPSHQVTQMGQEVILRCVPISNHLYFYWYRQILGQKVEFLVSFYNNEISEKSEIFDDQFSVERPDGSNFTLKIRSTKLEDSAMYFCASSVRDFQPQHFGDGTRLSIL.

The gene calls are TRBV5-4 and TRBJ2-1, with TRBD1 matching 10 bases. CDR1 is SGHNT and CDR2 is YYREEE in the germline V gene (reference sequence). This CDR3 is built from 14 residues. The V segment lost 3 bases and the J segment 6 bases; nucleotides outside the gene matches: 3. The CDR3 protein is CASSSRDRGNEQFF. As DNA, the CDR3 is TGTGCCAGCAGCTCCCGGGACAGGGGCAATGAGCAGTTCTTC. The variable domain in full, completed from reference TRBV5-4 and TRBJ2-1, reads ETGVTQSPTHLIKTRGQQVTLRCSSQSGHNTVSWYQQALGQGPQFIFQYYREEENGRGNFPPRFSGLQFPNYSSELNVNALELDDSALYLCASSSRDRGNEQFFGPGTRLTVL.

The chain joins TRBV5-1 to TRBJ1-3; D is unclear. V was cut by 2 bases and J by 3 bases, with 12 bases left in between. The CDR3 consists of 15 residues. Germline V gene lookup returns CDR1 SGHRS and CDR2 YFSETQ. The CDR3: CASSFEGSNGNTIYF. CDR3 DNA: TGCGCCAGCAGCTTTGAGGGATCGAATGGAAACACCATATATTTT.

V and J are TRBV10-3 and TRBJ2-7; TRBD2 agrees at 13 bases. This CDR3 spans 15 amino acids. Germline V gene data show CDR1 as ENHRY and CDR2 as SYGVKD. The ends lost 8 bases at V and 3 bases at J; junction bases unmatched: 7. The CDR3 loop is CAIGPGTSGVYEQYF. CDR3 bases: TGTGCCATCGGACCAGGGACTAGCGGGGTCTACGAGCAGTACTTC.

This clone was observed once. V gene TRBV29-1 combines with J gene TRBJ1-1; D unclear. CDR1 is SQVTM, CDR2 ANQGSEA, per germline. Deletions cut 7 bases from V and 1 base from J, with 13 bases between. The CDR3 totals 13 residues. CDR3 region: CSAYSQPNTEAFF. Here the CDR3 DNA reads TGCAGCGCTTACAGCCAACCGAACACTGAAGCTTTCTTT.

This clone was counted a single time. The chain carries TRBV14 and TRBJ1-2, with 8 bases lining up with TRBD1. The length of the CDR3 is 16 residues. V was clipped by 0 bases and J by 4 bases; unmatched bases: 7. CDR1 is SGHDN, CDR2 FVKESK, per germline. CDR3 bases: TGTGCCAGCAGCCAAGAGACAGGGGATTTCGTCTATGGCTACACCTTC. This translates into CASSQETGDFVYGYTF.

The chain recombines TRBV29-1 with TRBJ2-1; 7 positions agree with TRBD1. The CDR3 runs 14 residues. Trimming removed 6 bases from V and 1 base from J; junction bases left unmatched: 6. The V gene's germline CDR1 is SQVTM and CDR2 ANQGSEA. CDR3 region: CSVGTELSYNEQFF. CDR3 coding DNA: TGCAGCGTCGGGACAGAGCTTTCCTACAATGAGCAGTTCTTC.

The V call is TRBV28, the J call TRBJ2-1; 7 bases are a match to TRBD2. CDR1 and CDR2 from the germline V gene are MDHEN and SYDVKM. The CDR3 runs to 14 residues. Trimming cost V 6 bases and J 9 bases; bases outside gene matches: 11. CDR3 DNA: TGTGCCAGCAGAGAAAGGACTAGTTGGAGTGAGCAGTTCTTC. This sequence encodes CASRERTSWSEQFF.

Comments on this clone: Its ends do not fully match the called genes, so a read error is possible. The CDR3 is CAGRVGDTQYF. The CDR3 region has the DNA TGTGCCGGCAGGGTCGGAGATACGCAGTATTTT. This chain uses TRBV7-9 with TRBJ2-3; perhaps TRBD1 as D (5 bases). The CDR3 runs 11 residues. Looked up from germline, CDR1 is SEHNR and CDR2 is FQNEAQ (reference sequence).

The chain is built from TRBV4-1 and TRBJ2-3; 10 bases are shared with TRBD2. V trimming: 2 bases; J trimming: 5 bases; junction bases outside the gene matches: 7. This CDR3 is built from 16 residues. Germline loops: CDR1 MGHRA, CDR2 YSYEKL. CDR3 DNA sequence: TGCGCCAGCAGCCAACTAGCGGGAGTGACGAAAGATACGCAGTATTTT. Its translation is CASSQLAGVTKDTQYF.

The chain has TRBV2 and TRBJ1-5; tentative D call: TRBD1 (5 bases). V was clipped by 6 bases and J by 5 bases, with 41 bases between them. The CDR3 has 23 amino acids. Germline CDR1 reads SNHLY; CDR2 reads FYNNEI. CDR3 loop: CASSPGYQPQHSTVNRGYQPQHF. CDR3 sequence (DNA): TGTGCCAGCAGCCCAGGGTATCAGCCCCAGCATTCTACCGTAAACCGGGGGTATCAGCCCCAGCATTTT.

This clone was recorded only once. This sequence joins TRBV7-9 and TRBJ1-4, with TRBD1 as a possible D gene (6 bases). The CDR3 has 14 residues. V shed 2 bases and J shed 7 bases, with 11 bases lying between them. Germline CDR1 reads SEHNR; CDR2 reads FQNEAQ (reference sequence). The CDR3 nucleotides read TGTGCCAGCAGCTTATCCGACAGGTTTGAAAAACTGTTTTTT. Translated, it gives CASSLSDRFEKLFF.

The table lists this clone with a count of one. The chain links TRBV27 to TRBJ2-2, with TRBD2 matching over 8 bases. Germline lookup yields CDR1 MNHEY and CDR2 SMNVEV (reference sequence). Unmatched junction bases numbered 6, after V lost 5 bases and J lost 4 bases. The CDR3 is 15 residues long. CDR3: CASSRPLAGTGELFF. Here the CDR3 DNA reads TGTGCCAGCAGTAGGCCCCTAGCGGGCACCGGGGAGCTGTTTTTT.